The 23 T cell receptor beta chains in this list originate from one sample, sequenced in a study of cytomegalovirus exposure and HLA in healthy donors. Libraries were prepared by immunoSEQ multiplex PCR; TCRdb keeps only in-frame clonotypes and omits some of them. The sample gives about 130,000 clones, approximately 80% of which show up once; roughly 27% is in the top ten. The sample taken for sequencing was PBMCs. The receptors here all came from a man aged 30 to 39 in good health and CMV-seropositive.

The chain has TRBV6-5 and TRBJ1-2, with D perhaps matching TRBD1 (6 bases). V lost 2 bases to trimming and J lost 5 bases, with 12 bases between them. This CDR3 has 14 residues. Germline V gives CDR1 MNHEY, CDR2 SVGAGI. The DNA for the CDR3 is TGTGCCAGCAGTTACCGGGACACTCTATATGGCTACACCTTC. Translated: CASSYRDTLYGYTF.

The chain joins TRBV29-1 to TRBJ2-1, with D possibly being TRBD2 (7 bases). Germline CDR1 and CDR2: SQVTM and ANQGSEA. Trimming cost V 5 bases and J 2 bases, with 13 bases left between them. The CDR3 totals 14 residues. The CDR3 sequence is CSVSQGGAYNEQFF. CDR3 in DNA: TGCAGCGTTTCTCAAGGGGGGGCCTACAATGAGCAGTTCTTC.

This rearrangement joins TRBV19 to TRBJ1-2; the match to TRBD1 covers 11 bases. V lost 3 bases, J lost 6 bases, and 6 bases stayed unmatched. The CDR3 is 15 amino acids. Germline CDR1 reads LNHDA; CDR2 reads SQIVND (reference sequence). CDR3 protein: CASSISEDRGHGYTF. In DNA, the CDR3 is TGTGCCAGTAGTATCTCGGAGGACAGGGGGCATGGCTACACCTTC.

The chain links TRBV2 to TRBJ2-2; D not resolved. V lost 11 bases and J lost 5, with 15 bases in between. CDR1 and CDR2 (germline): SNHLY, FYNNEI. The CDR3 consists of 13 residues. CDR3 sequence: CAGKKVETGELFF. CDR3 nucleotides: TGTGCCGGAAAAAAGGTGGAGACCGGGGAGCTGTTTTTT.

The chain has TRBV23-1 and TRBJ1-1; 9 bases line up with TRBD1. TRBV23-1 is annotated as an ORF whose role is uncertain. This CDR3 has 15 amino acids. Trimming cost V 10 bases and J 6 bases; bases outside gene matches: 15. CDR3 sequence reads: CAIRTALTGGSEAFF. The CDR3 DNA follows: TGCGCCATCCGGACGGCCCTAACAGGGGGCTCTGAAGCTTTCTTT.

This rearrangement joins TRBV5-1 to TRBJ2-1; no clear D. CDR3 size: 15 residues. The germline CDR1 and CDR2 sequences are SGHRS and YFSETQ. V lost 1 base to trimming and J lost 0 bases, with 8 bases between them. CDR3 in amino acids: CASSLTPSSYNEQFF. As DNA, the CDR3 is TGCGCCAGCAGCTTGACCCCTAGCTCCTACAATGAGCAGTTCTTC.

The chain uses TRBV10-3 and TRBJ1-1; D is perhaps TRBD1 (6 bases). The CDR3 spans 14 residues. Germline CDR1 is ENHRY and CDR2 is SYGVKD. Deletions cut 6 bases from V and 5 bases from J, with 16 bases between. CDR3 sequence reads: CAIRHRVEGTEAFF. The DNA of the CDR3 is TGTGCCATCAGGCACAGGGTAGAGGGGACTGAAGCTTTCTTT.

This clone was observed a single time. The V call is TRBV6-5, the J call TRBJ2-3, with D maybe TRBD2 (6 bases). Germline V gene sequence: CDR1 MNHEY, CDR2 SVGAGI. V was clipped by 4 bases and J by 0 bases, with 11 bases between them. The CDR3 extends over 15 amino acids. The chain's CDR3 is CASSWTGGSTDTQYF. CDR3 in DNA: TGTGCCAGCAGTTGGACCGGGGGAAGCACAGATACGCAGTATTTT.

The rearrangement links TRBV5-8 to TRBJ2-3; possible D gene TRBD1, 6 bases. The CDR3 runs to 12 residues. Germline CDR1 is SGHTS and CDR2 is YDEGEE. The ends were cut back, 5 bases at V and 6 bases at J, with 10 bases in the middle. The CDR3 spells CASSIQGDTQYF. The CDR3 nucleotides are TGTGCCAGCAGTATCCAGGGGGATACGCAGTATTTT.

This clone was found a few times. For the CDR3, the DNA is TGTGCCAGCAGTGAGGAGAAAAACTATGGCTACACCTTC. This gives the protein CASSEEKNYGYTF. The chain carries TRBV2 and TRBJ1-2; D is unclear. The CDR3 is made up of 13 amino acids. Looked up from germline, CDR1 is SNHLY and CDR2 is FYNNEI. With 3 bases removed from V and 2 bases from J, the gap between germline ends came to 7 bases.

The genes are TRBV25-1 and TRBJ2-5; TRBD1 matches at 9 bases. The V segment lost 3 bases and the J segment 3 bases; nucleotides outside the gene matches: 8. This CDR3 has 16 residues. Germline CDR1 is MGHDK and CDR2 is SYGVNS. CDR3 in DNA: TGTGCCAGCAGTGATTGGGACAGGGCATCAAAAGAGACCCAGTACTTC. It codes for CASSDWDRASKETQYF.

The rearrangement joins TRBV19 to TRBJ1-5, with TRBD1 matching 7 bases. V shed 7 bases, J shed 0 bases, and the junction held 3 bases outside the gene matches. The CDR3 is 14 residues long. Germline-derived CDR1 and CDR2 are LNHDA and SQIVND (reference sequence). Here the CDR3 reads CASTDRVSNQPQHF. The CDR3 DNA reads TGTGCCAGTACCGACAGGGTTAGCAATCAGCCCCAGCATTTT.

The chain combines TRBV5-1 with TRBJ2-1; TRBD1 might be the D (6 bases). The ends were cut back, 2 bases at V and 3 bases at J, with 15 bases in the middle. The CDR3 totals 16 residues. Germline V gene sequence: CDR1 SGHRS, CDR2 YFSETQ. The CDR3 loop is CASSFQQGYLYNEQFF. The DNA for the CDR3 is TGCGCCAGCAGCTTCCAACAGGGATACCTCTACAATGAGCAGTTCTTC.

The chain links TRBV9 to TRBJ2-1, with D possibly matching TRBD2 (7 bases). This CDR3 region has 17 residues. V was pared by 4 bases and J by 4 bases, with 21 bases between. Germline CDR1 is SGDLS and CDR2 is YYNGEE. CDR3 in DNA: TGTGCCAGCAGCCACGGAACGAGGGGGGAGGGTTACAATGAGCAGTTCTTC. It specifies CASSHGTRGEGYNEQFF.

The V call is TRBV5-6, the J call TRBJ2-1; D unresolved. The CDR3 is made up of 15 amino acids. Germline CDR1 SGHDT, CDR2 YYEEEE. V lost 3 bases, J lost 2 bases, and 12 bases lay in between. Written as DNA, the CDR3 is TGTGCCAGCAGCTCCATGGCGGCTCCCTACAATGAGCAGTTCTTC. Translation: CASSSMAAPYNEQFF. Full variable domain (remainder filled in from reference TRBV5-6 and TRBJ2-1): DAGVTQSPTHLIKTRGQQVTLRCSPKSGHDTVSWYQQALGQGPQFIFQYYEEEERQRGNFPDRFSGHQFPNYSSELNVNALLLGDSALYLCASSSMAAPYNEQFFGPGTRLTVL.

This clone was seen only a few times. This chain links TRBV30 with TRBJ1-1; the D gene is possibly TRBD1 (6 bases). In germline, CDR1 is GTSNPN, CDR2 SVGIG (reference sequence). The CDR3 spans 16 residues. Trimming took off 0 bases at V and 11 bases at J, with 25 bases between the two ends. In DNA form, the CDR3 reads TGTGCCTGGAGTGTAGGGTTTGGGCAGGGGCCAAATCTGGCTTTCTTT. Its protein is CAWSVGFGQGPNLAFF.

The chain has TRBV6-5 and TRBJ1-2, with D possibly being TRBD1 (6 bases). V was shortened by 6 bases and J by 6 bases, with 17 bases between the two germline ends. CDR1 and CDR2 (germline): MNHEY, SVGAGI. The CDR3 is 14 residues long. The CDR3 DNA is TGTGCCAGCAGCCGCGGACAGCTGAAAAATGGCTACACCTTC. Translated: CASSRGQLKNGYTF.

This chain links TRBV6-1 with TRBJ1-1; 9 nucleotides match TRBD1. This CDR3 is 15 amino acids long. The ends lost 8 bases at V and 5 bases at J; junction bases unmatched: 12. Germline V lookup: CDR1 MNHNS, CDR2 SASEGT. CDR3 nucleotide sequence: TGTGCCAGCTCTGGACAGGGGATGTTAGGTACTGAAGCTTTCTTT. This sequence encodes CASSGQGMLGTEAFF.

DNA of the CDR3: TGTGCCAGCAGCCCCCTAACGGCTAGCGGACGGAACACAGATACGCAGTATTTT. Translated: CASSPLTASGRNTDTQYF. V gene TRBV11-2 combines with J gene TRBJ2-3; 7 positions match TRBD2. Per the germline V gene, CDR1 is SGHAT and CDR2 is FQNNGV. The CDR3 is 18 amino acids. The trim removed 5 bases at V and 2 bases at J, leaving 16 bases unmatched. The variable domain in full, completed from reference TRBV11-2 and TRBJ2-3, reads EAGVAQSPRYKIIEKRQSVAFWCNPISGHATLYWYQQILGQGPKLLIQFQNNGVVDDSQLPKDRFSAERLKGVDSTLKIQPAKLEDSAVYLCASSPLTASGRNTDTQYFGPGTRLTVL.

The V and J genes are TRBV2 and TRBJ2-6; D not resolved. Trimming stripped 6 bases from V and 0 bases from J, with 15 bases between. Germline V gives CDR1 SNHLY, CDR2 FYNNEI. This CDR3 region has 17 residues. CDR3 sequence (DNA): TGTGCCAGCAGAAGAGAGCCAGGAAGCTCTGGGGCCAACGTCCTGACTTTC. This gives the protein CASRREPGSSGANVLTF.

The table lists this clone with a count of one. This chain connects TRBV7-2 to TRBJ1-3; 7 positions agree with TRBD1. Germline CDR1 and CDR2: SGHTA and FQGNSA. The ends lost 5 bases at V and 10 bases at J; junction bases unmatched: 8. This CDR3 spans 13 amino acids. CDR3 amino acids: CASSTRQGGTIYF. Here the CDR3 DNA reads TGTGCCAGCAGCACAAGACAGGGCGGGACCATATATTTT.

CDR3 sequence (DNA): TGTGCCAGCAGCCAACTAGGGGGGGACACCGGGGAGCTGTTTTTT. Its protein is CASSQLGGDTGELFF. The genes are TRBV4-2 and TRBJ2-2; D may be TRBD2 (7 bases). The CDR3 contains 15 residues. V lost 2 bases, J lost 3 bases, and 10 bases lay in between. Germline V CDR1 and CDR2: LGHNA, YNFKEQ.

The chain couples TRBV4-2 to TRBJ2-5; 7 bases line up with TRBD2. CDR3 length: 18 amino acids. After removal of 0 bases from V and 3 bases from J, the junction contained 13 bases not matched to a gene. Looked up from germline, CDR1 is LGHNA and CDR2 is YNFKEQ. The CDR3 DNA reads TGTGCCAGCAGCCAAGATGGGGCTAGCGGACCGAAGAAAGAGACCCAGTACTTC. Protein: CASSQDGASGPKKETQYF.